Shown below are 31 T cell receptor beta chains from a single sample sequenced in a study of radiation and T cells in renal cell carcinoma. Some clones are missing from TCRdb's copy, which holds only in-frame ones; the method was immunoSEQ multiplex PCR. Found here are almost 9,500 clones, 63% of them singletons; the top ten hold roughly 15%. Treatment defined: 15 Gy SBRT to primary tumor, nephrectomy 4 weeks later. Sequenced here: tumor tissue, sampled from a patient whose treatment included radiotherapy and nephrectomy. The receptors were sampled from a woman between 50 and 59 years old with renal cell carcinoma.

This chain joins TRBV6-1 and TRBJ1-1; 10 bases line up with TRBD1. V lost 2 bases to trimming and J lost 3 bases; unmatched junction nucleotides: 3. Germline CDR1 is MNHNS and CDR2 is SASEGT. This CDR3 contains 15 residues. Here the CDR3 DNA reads TGTGCCAGCAGTGAAAGGGGACAGGGGTACACTGAAGCTTTCTTT. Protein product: CASSERGQGYTEAFF.

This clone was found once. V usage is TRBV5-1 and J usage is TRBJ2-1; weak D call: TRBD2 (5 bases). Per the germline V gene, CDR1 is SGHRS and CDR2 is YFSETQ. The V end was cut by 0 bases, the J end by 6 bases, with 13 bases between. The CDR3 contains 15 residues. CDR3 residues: CASSLGSSKGNEQFF. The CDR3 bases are TGCGCCAGCAGCTTGGGATCTAGCAAGGGCAATGAGCAGTTCTTC.

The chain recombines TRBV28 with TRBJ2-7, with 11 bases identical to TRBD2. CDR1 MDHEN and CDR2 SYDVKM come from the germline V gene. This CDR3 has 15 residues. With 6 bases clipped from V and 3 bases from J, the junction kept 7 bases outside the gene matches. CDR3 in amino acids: CASRPGTSGFYEQYF. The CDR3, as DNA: TGTGCCAGCAGGCCTGGGACTAGCGGCTTCTACGAGCAGTACTTC. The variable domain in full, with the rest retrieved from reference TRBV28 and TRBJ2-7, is DVKVTQSSRYLVKRTGEKVFLECVQDMDHENMFWYRQDPGLGLRLIYFSYDVKMKEKGDIPEGYSVSREKKERFSLILESASTNQTSMYLCASRPGTSGFYEQYFGPGTRLTVT.

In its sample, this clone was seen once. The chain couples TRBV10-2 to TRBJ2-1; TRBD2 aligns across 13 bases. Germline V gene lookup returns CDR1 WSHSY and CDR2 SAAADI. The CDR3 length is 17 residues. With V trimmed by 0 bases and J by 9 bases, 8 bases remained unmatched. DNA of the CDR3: TGCGCCAGCAGTGAGTCGAGGTTTGGACTAGCGGGAGTTGAGCAGTTCTTC. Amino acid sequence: CASSESRFGLAGVEQFF.

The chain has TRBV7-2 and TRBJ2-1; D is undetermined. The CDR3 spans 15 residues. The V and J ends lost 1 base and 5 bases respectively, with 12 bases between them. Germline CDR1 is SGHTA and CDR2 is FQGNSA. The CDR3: CASSLGGLKDNEQFF. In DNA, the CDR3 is TGTGCCAGCAGCTTAGGGGGTCTGAAGGACAATGAGCAGTTCTTC.

The CDR3 DNA follows: TGTGCCAGCAGCTGGGGACAGGGGGGAGGTTCACCCCTCCACTTT. Translated, it gives CASSWGQGGGSPLHF. The genes are TRBV5-6 and TRBJ1-6, with TRBD1 matching over 11 bases. The CDR3 totals 15 residues. V shed 3 bases and J 9 bases; nucleotides not matched to a gene: 5. Looked up from germline, CDR1 is SGHDT and CDR2 is YYEEEE.

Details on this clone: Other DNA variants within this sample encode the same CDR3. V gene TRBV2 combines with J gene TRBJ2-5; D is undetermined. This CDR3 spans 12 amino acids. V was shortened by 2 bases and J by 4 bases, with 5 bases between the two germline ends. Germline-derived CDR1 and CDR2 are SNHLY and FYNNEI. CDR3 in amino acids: CASSENRETQYF. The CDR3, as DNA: TGTGCCAGCAGTGAAAACCGAGAGACCCAGTACTTC.

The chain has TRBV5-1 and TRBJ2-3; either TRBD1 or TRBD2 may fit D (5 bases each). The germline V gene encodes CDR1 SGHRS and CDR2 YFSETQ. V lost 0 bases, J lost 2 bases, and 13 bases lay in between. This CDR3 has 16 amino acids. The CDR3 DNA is TGCGCCAGCAGCTTGGGAGGGACCGATTCCACAGATACGCAGTATTTT. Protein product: CASSLGGTDSTDTQYF.

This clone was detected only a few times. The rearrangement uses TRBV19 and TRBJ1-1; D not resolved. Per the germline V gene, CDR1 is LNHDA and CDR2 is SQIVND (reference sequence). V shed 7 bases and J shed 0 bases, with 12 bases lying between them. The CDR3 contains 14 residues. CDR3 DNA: TGTGCCAGTAAAGCCCGATCCCTGAACACTGAAGCTTTCTTT. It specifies CASKARSLNTEAFF.

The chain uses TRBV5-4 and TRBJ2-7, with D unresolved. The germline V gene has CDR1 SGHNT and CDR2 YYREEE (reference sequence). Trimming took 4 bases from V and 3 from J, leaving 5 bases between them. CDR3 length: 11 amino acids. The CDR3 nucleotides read TGTGCCAGCAGCCAATACTACGAGCAGTACTTC. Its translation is CASSQYYEQYF.

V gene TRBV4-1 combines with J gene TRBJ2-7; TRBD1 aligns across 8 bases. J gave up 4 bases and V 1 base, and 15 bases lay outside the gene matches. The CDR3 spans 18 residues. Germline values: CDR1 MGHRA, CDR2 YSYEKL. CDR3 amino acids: CASSQAMDRDISLYEQYF. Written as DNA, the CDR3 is TGCGCCAGCAGCCAAGCTATGGACAGGGATATTTCTCTTTACGAGCAGTACTTC.

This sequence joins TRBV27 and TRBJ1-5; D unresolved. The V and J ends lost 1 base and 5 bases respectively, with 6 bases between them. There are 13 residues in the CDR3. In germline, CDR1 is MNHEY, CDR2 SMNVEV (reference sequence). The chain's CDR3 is CASSLFWDQPQHF. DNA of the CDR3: TGTGCCAGCAGTTTATTCTGGGATCAGCCCCAGCATTTT.

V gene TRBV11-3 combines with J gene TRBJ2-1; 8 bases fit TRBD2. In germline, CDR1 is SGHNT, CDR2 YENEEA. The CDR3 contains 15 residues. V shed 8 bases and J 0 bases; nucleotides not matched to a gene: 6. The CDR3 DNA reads TGTGCCAGCTCGGGGGGGGCCCGCTCCTACAATGAGCAGTTCTTC. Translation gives CASSGGARSYNEQFF.

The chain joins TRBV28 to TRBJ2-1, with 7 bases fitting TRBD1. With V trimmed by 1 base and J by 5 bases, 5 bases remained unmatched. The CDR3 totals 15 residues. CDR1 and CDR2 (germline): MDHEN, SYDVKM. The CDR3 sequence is CASSLFRQGNNEQFF. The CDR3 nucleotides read TGTGCCAGCAGTTTATTTCGACAGGGAAACAATGAGCAGTTCTTC. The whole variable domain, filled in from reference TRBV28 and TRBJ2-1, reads DVKVTQSSRYLVKRTGEKVFLECVQDMDHENMFWYRQDPGLGLRLIYFSYDVKMKEKGDIPEGYSVSREKKERFSLILESASTNQTSMYLCASSLFRQGNNEQFFGPGTRLTVL.

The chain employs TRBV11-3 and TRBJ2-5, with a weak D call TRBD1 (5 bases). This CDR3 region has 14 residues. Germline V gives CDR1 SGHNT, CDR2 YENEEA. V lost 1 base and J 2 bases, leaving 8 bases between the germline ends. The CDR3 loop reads CASSLGSGQETQYF. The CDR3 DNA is TGTGCCAGCAGCTTAGGTTCAGGGCAAGAGACCCAGTACTTC. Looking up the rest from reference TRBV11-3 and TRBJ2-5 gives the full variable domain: EAGVVQSPRYKIIEKKQPVAFWCNPISGHNTLYWYLQNLGQGPELLIRYENEEAVDDSQLPKDRFSAERLKGVDSTLKIQPAELGDSAVYLCASSLGSGQETQYFGPGTRLLVL.

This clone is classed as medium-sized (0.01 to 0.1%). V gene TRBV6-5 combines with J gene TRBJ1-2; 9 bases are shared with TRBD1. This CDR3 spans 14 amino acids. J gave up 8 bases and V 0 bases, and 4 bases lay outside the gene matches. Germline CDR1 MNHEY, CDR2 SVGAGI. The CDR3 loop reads CASSYSTGGRGYTF. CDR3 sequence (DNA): TGTGCCAGCAGTTACTCCACAGGGGGCCGGGGCTACACCTTC.

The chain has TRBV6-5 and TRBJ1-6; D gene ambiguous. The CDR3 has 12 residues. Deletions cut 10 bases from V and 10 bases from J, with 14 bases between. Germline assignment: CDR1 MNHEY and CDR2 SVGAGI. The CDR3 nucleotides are TGTGCCACCGAACTGGGGAACTCACCCCTCCACTTT. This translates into CATELGNSPLHF.

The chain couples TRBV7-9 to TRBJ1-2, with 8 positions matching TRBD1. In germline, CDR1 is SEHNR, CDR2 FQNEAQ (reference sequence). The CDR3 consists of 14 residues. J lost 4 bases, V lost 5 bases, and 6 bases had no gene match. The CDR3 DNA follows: TGTGCCAGCAGCCCGCAGGGGGCGAGCTATGGCTACACCTTC. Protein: CASSPQGASYGYTF.

As DNA, the CDR3 is TGTGCCAGCAGCTTCGGCACTTACCAAGAGACCCAGTACTTC. Translated: CASSFGTYQETQYF. This chain links TRBV11-1 with TRBJ2-5; D remains unclear. Germline loops: CDR1 SGHAT, CDR2 FQDESV (reference sequence). CDR3 length: 14 amino acids. V lost 3 bases, J lost 0 bases, and 8 bases lay in between.

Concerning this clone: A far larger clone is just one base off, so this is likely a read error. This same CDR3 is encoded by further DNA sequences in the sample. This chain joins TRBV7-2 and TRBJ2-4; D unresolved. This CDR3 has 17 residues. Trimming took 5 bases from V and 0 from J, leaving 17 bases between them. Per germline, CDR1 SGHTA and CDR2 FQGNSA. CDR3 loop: CASSQEDGALAKNIQYF. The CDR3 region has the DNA TGTGCCAGCAGCCAAGAGGATGGAGCGTTAGCCAAAAACATTCAGTACTTC.

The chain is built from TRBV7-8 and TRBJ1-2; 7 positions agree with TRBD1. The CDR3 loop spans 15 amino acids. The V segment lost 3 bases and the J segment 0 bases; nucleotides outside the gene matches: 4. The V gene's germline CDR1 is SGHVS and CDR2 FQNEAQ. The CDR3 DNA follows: TGTGCCAGCAGCTTTACAGGGGCGACTAACTATGGCTACACCTTC. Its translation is CASSFTGATNYGYTF.

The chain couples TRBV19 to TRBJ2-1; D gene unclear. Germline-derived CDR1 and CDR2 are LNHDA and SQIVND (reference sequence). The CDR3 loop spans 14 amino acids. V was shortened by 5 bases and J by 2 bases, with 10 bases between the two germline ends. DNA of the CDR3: TGTGCCAGTAGTGACGGTATTCCCTACAATGAGCAGTTCTTC. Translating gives CASSDGIPYNEQFF. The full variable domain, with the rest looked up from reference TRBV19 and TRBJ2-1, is DGGITQSPKYLFRKEGQNVTLSCEQNLNHDAMYWYRQDPGQGLRLIYYSQIVNDFQKGDIAEGYSVSREKKESFPLTVTSAQKNPTAFYLCASSDGIPYNEQFFGPGTRLTVL.

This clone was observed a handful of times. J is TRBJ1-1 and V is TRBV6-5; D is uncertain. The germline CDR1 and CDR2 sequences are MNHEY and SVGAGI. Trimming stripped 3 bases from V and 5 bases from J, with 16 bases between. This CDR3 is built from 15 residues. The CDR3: CASSYSQYKGTEAFF. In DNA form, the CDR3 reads TGTGCCAGCAGTTATTCTCAGTACAAAGGGACTGAAGCTTTCTTT.

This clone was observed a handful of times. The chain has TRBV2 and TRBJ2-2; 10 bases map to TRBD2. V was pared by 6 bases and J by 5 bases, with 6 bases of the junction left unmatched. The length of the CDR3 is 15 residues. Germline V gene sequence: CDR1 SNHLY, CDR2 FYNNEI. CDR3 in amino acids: CASRGASGRTGELFF. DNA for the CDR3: TGTGCCAGCAGAGGGGCTAGCGGGAGAACCGGGGAGCTGTTTTTT.

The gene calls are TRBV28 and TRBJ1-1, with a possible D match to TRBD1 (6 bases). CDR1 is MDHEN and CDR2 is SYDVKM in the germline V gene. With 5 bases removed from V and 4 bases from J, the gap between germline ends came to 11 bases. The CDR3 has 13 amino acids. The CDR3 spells CASSGGGSTEAFF. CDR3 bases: TGTGCCAGCAGTGGGGGGGGCAGCACTGAAGCTTTCTTT.

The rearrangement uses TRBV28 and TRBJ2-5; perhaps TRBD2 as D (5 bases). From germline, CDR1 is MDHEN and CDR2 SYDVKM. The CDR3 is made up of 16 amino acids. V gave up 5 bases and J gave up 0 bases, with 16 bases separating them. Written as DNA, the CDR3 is TGTGCCAGCAGTCCCCTGAGGGCTGGGTACCAAGAGACCCAGTACTTC. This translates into CASSPLRAGYQETQYF.

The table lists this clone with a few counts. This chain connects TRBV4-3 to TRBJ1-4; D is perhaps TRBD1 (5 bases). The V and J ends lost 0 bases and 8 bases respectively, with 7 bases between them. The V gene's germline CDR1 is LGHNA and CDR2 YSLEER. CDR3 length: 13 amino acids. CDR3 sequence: CASSQDHREKLFF. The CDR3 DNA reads TGCGCCAGCAGCCAAGATCACAGGGAAAAACTGTTTTTT.

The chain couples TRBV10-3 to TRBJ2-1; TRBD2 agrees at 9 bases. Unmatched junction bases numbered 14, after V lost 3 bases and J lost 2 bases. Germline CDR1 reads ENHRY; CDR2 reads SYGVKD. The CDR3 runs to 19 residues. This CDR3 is CAISDPGGSSGTPYNEQFF. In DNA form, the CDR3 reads TGTGCCATCAGTGATCCCGGGGGCTCTAGCGGGACTCCCTACAATGAGCAGTTCTTC.

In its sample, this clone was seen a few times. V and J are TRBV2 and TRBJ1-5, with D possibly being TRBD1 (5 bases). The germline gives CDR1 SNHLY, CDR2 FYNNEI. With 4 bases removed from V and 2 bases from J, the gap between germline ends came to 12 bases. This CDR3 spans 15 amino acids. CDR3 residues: CASSVGRAGNQPQHF. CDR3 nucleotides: TGTGCCAGCAGTGTAGGCAGGGCTGGCAATCAGCCCCAGCATTTT.

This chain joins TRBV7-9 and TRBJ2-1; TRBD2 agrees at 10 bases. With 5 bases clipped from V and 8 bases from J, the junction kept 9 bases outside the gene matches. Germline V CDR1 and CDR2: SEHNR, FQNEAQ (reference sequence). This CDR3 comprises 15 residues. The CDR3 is CASSRLAGRQDEQFF. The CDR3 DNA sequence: TGTGCCAGCAGCCGACTAGCGGGCCGACAAGATGAGCAGTTCTTC.

The CDR3 bases are TGTGCCAGCAGGTTGGACCGATCCTACGAGCAGTACTTC. It encodes CASRLDRSYEQYF. The J gene is TRBJ2-7, the V gene TRBV2; D gene uncertain. The CDR3 has 13 residues. V lost 6 bases and J 1 base, leaving 10 bases between the germline ends. Germline-derived CDR1 and CDR2 are SNHLY and FYNNEI.